A few counts support the clone carrying this T cell receptor beta chain. Its antigen remains unknown. These data originate in a study of Graves' ophthalmopathy and Graves' hyperthyroidism. Study-level findings and limits: Thyroid clonotypes that were expanded above 0.001 frequency mostly also appeared in blood.

The CDR3 has 13 amino acids. Trimming pared 1 base from V and 1 base from J, leaving 4 bases between. Germline-derived CDR1 and CDR2 are SNHLY and FYNNEI. RNA transcripts were the source from which TCR beta CDR3 regions were amplified. HTBI primers served in a first-round RT-PCR, which a second-round multiplex PCR followed. Via MiXCR, TCRdb re-called the multiplex PCR reads, giving one row per CDR3 protein. This table has hundreds of thousands of distinct CDR3 sequences, under 25% appearing once. The sequencing sample was made of peripheral blood. This chain joins TRBV2 and TRBJ1-1; D remains unclear. The origin of this receptor is a woman aged 18-29 years with stable Graves' hyperthyroidism. The DNA of the CDR3 is TGTGCCAGCAGTGAAGTCGGGAACACTGAAGCTTTCTTT. It codes for CASSEVGNTEAFF. Full variable domain (remainder filled in from reference TRBV2 and TRBJ1-1): EPEVTQTPSHQVTQMGQEVILRCVPISNHLYFYWYRQILGQKVEFLVSFYNNEISEKSEIFDDQFSVERPDGSNFTLKIRSTKLEDSAMYFCASSEVGNTEAFFGQGTRLTVV.